This T cell receptor beta chain originates from a study of blood T cell repertoires in COVID-19. Original data processing: Amplifying reference gene primers gave estimates of nucleated cell counts. Data came from immunoSEQ multiplex PCR; TCRdb stores just in-frame clones and leaves some out. Clone size and the V and J calls come from that table; the DNA yielded D and trimming. This sample yields around 94,000 clones, of which 65% to 90% are seen a single time; approximately 1.8% belongs to the top ten. This CDR3 has 16 residues. After removal of 5 bases from V and 0 bases from J, the junction contained 9 bases not matched to a gene. Per the germline V gene, CDR1 is LNHDA and CDR2 is SQIVND (reference sequence).

The TCR was taken from a man older than 75 with acute or convalescent COVID-19. The gene calls are TRBV19 and TRBJ2-7, with 8 bases lining up with TRBD1. Sequenced input: peripheral blood. The CDR3 region is CASSPPRGTGSYEQYF. The CDR3 region has the DNA TGTGCCAGTAGTCCACCCCGAGGGACAGGCTCCTACGAGCAGTACTTC.